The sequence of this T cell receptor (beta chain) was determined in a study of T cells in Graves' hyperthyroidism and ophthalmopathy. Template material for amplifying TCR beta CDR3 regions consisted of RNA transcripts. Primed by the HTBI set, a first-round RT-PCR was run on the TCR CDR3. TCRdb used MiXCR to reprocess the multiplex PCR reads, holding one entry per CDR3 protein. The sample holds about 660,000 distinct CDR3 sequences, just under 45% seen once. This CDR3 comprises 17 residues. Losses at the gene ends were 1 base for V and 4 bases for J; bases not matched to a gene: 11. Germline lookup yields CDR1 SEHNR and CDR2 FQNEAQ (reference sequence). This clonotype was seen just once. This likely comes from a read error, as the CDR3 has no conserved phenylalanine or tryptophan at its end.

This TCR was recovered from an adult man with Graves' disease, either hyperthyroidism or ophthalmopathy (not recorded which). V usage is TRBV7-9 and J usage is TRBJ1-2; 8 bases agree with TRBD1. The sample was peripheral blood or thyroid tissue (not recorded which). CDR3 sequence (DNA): TGTGCCAGCAGCTTAGAAAGGGCAGGGGGCGCTGGCTATGGCTACACCGTC. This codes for CASSLERAGGAGYGYTV.